These 9 T cell receptor beta chains originate from one sample sequenced in a study of T cells in Graves' hyperthyroidism and ophthalmopathy. Authors of the study amplified TCR beta CDR3 regions from RNA transcripts. The HTBI set primed first-round TCR CDR3 RT-PCR. A single record per CDR3 protein comes from TCRdb applying MiXCR to the multiplex PCR reads. The table shows about 520,000 distinct CDR3 sequences, with approximately 25% occurring only once. The source material was blood. The receptor set was obtained from a woman aged 25 to 39 with Graves' ophthalmopathy.

The V call is TRBV3-1, the J call TRBJ1-1; no clear D gene. CDR3 size: 15 residues. Germline V gene sequence: CDR1 LGHDT, CDR2 YNNKEL (reference sequence). V dropped 2 bases and J dropped 4 bases, with 14 bases sitting between them. The CDR3 loop is CASSQFLSSSTEAFF. CDR3 nucleotide sequence: TGTGCCAGCAGCCAATTTCTGTCATCGAGCACTGAAGCTTTCTTT.

DNA for the CDR3: TGTGCCAGTAGTATAGTACGACAGGGGGGGAAGACTGAAGCTTTCTTT. Translated: CASSIVRQGGKTEAFF. The chain is built from TRBV19 and TRBJ1-1; 9 bases align to TRBD1. This CDR3 is 16 amino acids long. Germline assignment: CDR1 LNHDA and CDR2 SQIVND (reference sequence). V dropped 1 base and J dropped 5; count of bases not matched to a gene: 8.

V is TRBV20-1 and J is TRBJ2-7; possibly TRBD1 for D (6 bases). Germline V gene sequence: CDR1 DFQATT, CDR2 SNEGSKA (reference sequence). The V gene lost 4 bases and the J gene lost 0 bases, with 13 bases spanning the gap. The CDR3 consists of 14 residues. This chain's CDR3 is CSAKTGHSSYEQYF. As DNA, the CDR3 is TGCAGTGCTAAAACAGGGCATAGCTCCTACGAGCAGTACTTC.

The J gene is TRBJ1-1, the V gene TRBV20-1; D is perhaps TRBD1 (5 bases). V was clipped by 6 bases and J by 11 bases, with 22 bases between them. The germline CDR1 and CDR2 sequences are DFQATT and SNEGSKA (reference sequence). The CDR3 loop spans 13 amino acids. CDR3 DNA: TGCAGTGCCGAAAGAGGACAACTAGATGGGGCTTTCTTT. It codes for CSAERGQLDGAFF.

This clonotype was recorded at least ten times. No DNA is shown, since the ends of the CDR3 on it are uncertain; the CDR3 is the one TCRdb lists. The rearrangement uses TRBV19 and TRBJ1-1. CDR1 and CDR2 (germline): LNHDA, SQIVND (reference sequence). The CDR3 is 13 amino acids long, termini counted. The CDR3 here is CASTSDFYTEAFF.

This clonotype was seen at least ten times. The rearrangement links TRBV12-3 or TRBV12-4 to TRBJ1-2, with a weak D call TRBD1 (5 bases). This CDR3 spans 15 amino acids. V was pared by 4 bases and J by 0 bases, with 12 bases between. For the CDR3, the DNA is TGTGCCAGCAGTTCCCGGGGGGAAACTAACTATGGCTACACCTTC. Translation gives CASSSRGETNYGYTF.

V gene TRBV28 combines with J gene TRBJ2-7; TRBD1 agrees at 9 bases. CDR3 size: 14 residues. J lost 5 bases, V lost 6 bases, and 8 bases had no gene match. Germline loops: CDR1 MDHEN, CDR2 SYDVKM. CDR3 coding DNA: TGTGCCAGCAGGCCCGGGACAGGGAAACACGAGCAGTACTTC. It yields the protein CASRPGTGKHEQYF.

This clonotype was detected only a few times. Here the CDR3 reads CASSTYRQGPKANTEAFF. In DNA, the CDR3 is TGTGCCAGCAGCACCTATAGACAGGGCCCCAAAGCGAACACTGAAGCTTTCTTT. The chain uses TRBV6-2 or TRBV6-3 and TRBJ1-1; 7 nucleotides match TRBD1. Losses at the gene ends were 6 bases for V and 1 base for J; bases not matched to a gene: 17. Looked up from germline, CDR1 is MNHEY and CDR2 is SVGEGT. The CDR3 consists of 18 residues.

The chain joins TRBV29-1 to TRBJ1-1; 8 bases agree with TRBD1. Germline CDR1 SQVTM, CDR2 ANQGSEA. The CDR3 loop spans 13 amino acids. V lost 3 bases and J lost 6; bases outside the gene matches: 6. This chain's CDR3 is CSVEPGGRAEAFF. CDR3 coding DNA: TGCAGCGTTGAGCCAGGGGGCAGGGCTGAAGCTTTCTTT.